The text below deals with one T cell receptor (beta chain). Its cognate antigen is unknown. This same CDR3 is encoded by further DNA sequences in the sample. These data originate in a study of T cells in localized non-small cell lung cancer. This table comes from immunoSEQ multiplex PCR, and its TCRdb copy is limited to in-frame clones, with some not included. This sample has roughly 30,000 clones, with 85% to 90% found just once. The V gene lost 2 bases and the J gene lost 2 bases, with 9 bases spanning the gap. This CDR3 region has 15 residues. CDR1 is MGHRA, CDR2 YSYEKL, per germline. General study findings and limits: Longer overall survival was seen with higher T cell density measured in blood.

The clonotype comes from a woman aged 35 to 69 with stage I lung adenocarcinoma. This sequence joins TRBV4-1 and TRBJ2-2; either TRBD1 or TRBD2 may supply D (6 bases each). The sequences come from peripheral blood, collected before any cancer treatment. The CDR3 region has the DNA TGCGCCAGCAGCCAAAGGGGGGCCAACACCGGGGAGCTGTTTTTT. This sequence encodes CASSQRGANTGELFF.